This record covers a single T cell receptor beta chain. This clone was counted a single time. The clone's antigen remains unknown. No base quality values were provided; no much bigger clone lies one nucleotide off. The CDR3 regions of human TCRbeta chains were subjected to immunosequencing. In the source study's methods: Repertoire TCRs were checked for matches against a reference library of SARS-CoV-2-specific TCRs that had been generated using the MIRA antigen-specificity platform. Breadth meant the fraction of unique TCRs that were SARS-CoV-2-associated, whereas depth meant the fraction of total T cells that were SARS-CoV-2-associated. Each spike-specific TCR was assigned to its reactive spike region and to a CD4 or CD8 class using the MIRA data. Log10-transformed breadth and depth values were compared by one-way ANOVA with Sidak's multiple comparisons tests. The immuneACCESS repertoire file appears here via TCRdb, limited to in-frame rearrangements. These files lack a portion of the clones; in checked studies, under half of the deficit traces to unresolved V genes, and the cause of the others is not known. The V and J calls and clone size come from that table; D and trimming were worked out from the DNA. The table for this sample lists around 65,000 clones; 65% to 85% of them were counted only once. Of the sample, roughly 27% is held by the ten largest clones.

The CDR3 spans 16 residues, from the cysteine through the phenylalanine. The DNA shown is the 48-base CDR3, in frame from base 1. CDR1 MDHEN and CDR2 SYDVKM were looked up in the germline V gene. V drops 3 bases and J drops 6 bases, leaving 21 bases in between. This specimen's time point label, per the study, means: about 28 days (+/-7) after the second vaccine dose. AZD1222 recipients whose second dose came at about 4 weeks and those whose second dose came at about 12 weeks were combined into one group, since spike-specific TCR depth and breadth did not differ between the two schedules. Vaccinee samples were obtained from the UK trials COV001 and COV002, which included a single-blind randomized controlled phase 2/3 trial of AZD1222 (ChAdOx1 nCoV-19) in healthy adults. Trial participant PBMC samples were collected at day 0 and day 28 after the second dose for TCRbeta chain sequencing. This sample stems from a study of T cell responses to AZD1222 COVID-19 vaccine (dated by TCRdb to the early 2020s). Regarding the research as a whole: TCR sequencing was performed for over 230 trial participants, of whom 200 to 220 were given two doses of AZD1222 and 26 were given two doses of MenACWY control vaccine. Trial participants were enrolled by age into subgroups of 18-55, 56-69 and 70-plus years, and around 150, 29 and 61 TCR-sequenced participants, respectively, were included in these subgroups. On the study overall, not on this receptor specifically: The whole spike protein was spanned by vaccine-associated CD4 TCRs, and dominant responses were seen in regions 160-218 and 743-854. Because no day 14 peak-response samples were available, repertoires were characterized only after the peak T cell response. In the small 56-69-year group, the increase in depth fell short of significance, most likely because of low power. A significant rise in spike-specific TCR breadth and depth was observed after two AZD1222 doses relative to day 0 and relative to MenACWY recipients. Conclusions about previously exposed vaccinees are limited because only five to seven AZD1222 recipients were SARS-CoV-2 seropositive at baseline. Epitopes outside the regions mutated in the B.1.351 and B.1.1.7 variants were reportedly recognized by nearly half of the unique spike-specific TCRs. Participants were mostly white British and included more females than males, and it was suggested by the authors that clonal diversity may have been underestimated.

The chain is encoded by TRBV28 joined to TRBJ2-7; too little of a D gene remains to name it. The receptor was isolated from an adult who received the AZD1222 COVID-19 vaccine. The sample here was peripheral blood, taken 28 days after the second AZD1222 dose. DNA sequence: TGTGCCAGCAGTTTCCCCCCCCGGTTAGTAGCTTCCGAGCAGTACTTC. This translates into CASSFPPRLVASEQYF.